These 13 T cell receptor beta chains were sequenced from one sample in a study of T cells after yellow fever vaccination. TCRdb recomputed calls from the 5' RACE reads with MiXCR, one row per CDR3 protein. The sample includes about 320,000 distinct CDR3 sequences, around 13% of them seen just once. The material sequenced was CD4+ T cells sorted from PBMCs, taken 15 days after the yellow fever booster vaccination. The receptors shown here come from a man aged 18 to 29 who received the YFV17D yellow fever vaccine.

The chain has TRBV10-3 and TRBJ1-5; maybe TRBD1 (5 bases). The germline V and J ends were trimmed by 8 bases and 4 bases, with 15 bases remaining between them. Germline loops: CDR1 ENHRY, CDR2 SYGVKD. The length of the CDR3 is 14 residues. CDR3 bases: TGTGCCATCGCTCAGGGTTTGGGGAATCAGCCCCAGCATTTT. Amino acid sequence: CAIAQGLGNQPQHF.

This clonotype was recorded a few times. The rearrangement links TRBV30 to TRBJ1-2; D might be TRBD1 (5 bases). With 0 bases removed from V and 3 bases from J, the gap between germline ends came to 8 bases. CDR3 length: 13 residues. CDR1 is GTSNPN and CDR2 is SVGIG in the germline V gene (reference sequence). CDR3 sequence (DNA): TGTGCCTGGAGTGTAGGGGCGGACTATGGCTACACCTTC. Protein sequence: CAWSVGADYGYTF.

The chain carries TRBV7-8 and TRBJ2-3; 8 bases line up with TRBD2. This CDR3 is 16 amino acids long. Unmatched junction bases numbered 6, after V lost 4 bases and J lost 0 bases. Germline CDR1 is SGHVS and CDR2 is FQNEAQ. The CDR3 nucleotides read TGTGCCAGCAGCTCACTAGCGGACCCTAGCACAGATACGCAGTATTTT. Protein sequence: CASSSLADPSTDTQYF.

This clonotype showed up just a few times. The CDR3 here is CASSQDGAGTAPFYGYTF. The CDR3 DNA reads as TGCGCCAGCAGCCAAGATGGGGCAGGGACAGCCCCTTTCTATGGCTACACCTTC. The chain is built from TRBV4-1 and TRBJ1-2, with TRBD1 identical over 7 bases. Per the germline V gene, CDR1 is MGHRA and CDR2 is YSYEKL. CDR3 length: 18 amino acids. V gave up 0 bases and J gave up 4 bases; unmatched junction bases: 14.

The table lists this clonotype with a few counts. A much larger clone lies one base from this, so it may be a read error. V gene TRBV4-3 combines with J gene TRBJ1-1; no clear D. V lost 2 bases and J lost 6, with 10 bases in between. The CDR3 consists of 13 residues. Germline CDR1 LGHNA, CDR2 YSLEER. CDR3 sequence: CASSQYPASEAFF. CDR3 DNA: TGCGCCAGCAGCCAATACCCAGCCTCTGAAGCTTTCTTT.

The V call is TRBV10-1, the J call TRBJ2-1; 8 bases match TRBD1. Losses at the gene ends were 3 bases for V and 8 bases for J; bases not matched to a gene: 6. The CDR3 runs 14 residues. CDR1 is WNHNN, CDR2 SYGVQD, per germline (reference sequence). For the CDR3, the DNA is TGCGCCAGCAGTGAACGACAGGGGAAGTATGAGCAGTTCTTC. Translating it yields CASSERQGKYEQFF.

The chain employs TRBV20-1 and TRBJ2-1, with unresolved D. Trimming left V 6 bases short and J 6 bases short, with 12 bases between. CDR3 length: 12 amino acids. Germline-derived CDR1 and CDR2 are DFQATT and SNEGSKA (reference sequence). The CDR3 loop reads CSASGQSNEQFF. The CDR3 DNA reads as TGCAGTGCGAGTGGGCAGAGCAATGAGCAGTTCTTC.

The CDR3, as DNA: TGTGCCAGCAGTTTACCCGATCAAACAGGGGGAAGCACAGATACGCAGTATTTT. Protein sequence: CASSLPDQTGGSTDTQYF. This rearrangement joins TRBV28 to TRBJ2-3, with 8 bases lining up with TRBD1. Losses at the gene ends were 2 bases for V and 0 bases for J; bases not matched to a gene: 10. The CDR3 is 18 amino acids. Germline loops: CDR1 MDHEN, CDR2 SYDVKM.

This clonotype was seen a handful of times. The chain is built from TRBV6-6 and TRBJ2-2, with D tentatively TRBD1 or TRBD2 (5 bases each). V lost 2 bases to trimming and J lost 5 bases, with 15 bases between them. Germline CDR1 and CDR2: MNHNY and SVGAGI (reference sequence). The CDR3 runs 16 residues. CDR3 bases: TGTGCCAGCAGTTACCGTAGCCCGGGGCGGACCGGGGAGCTGTTTTTT. Translating it yields CASSYRSPGRTGELFF.

This clonotype was recorded only once. The rearrangement links TRBV6-6 to TRBJ2-3; D gene unclear. Deletions cut 7 bases from V and 5 bases from J, with 10 bases between. CDR1 and CDR2 (germline): MNHNY, SVGAGI (reference sequence). This CDR3 has 12 residues. The CDR3 nucleotides are TGTGCCAGCAATTCTATTAAAGATACGCAGTATTTT. Amino acid sequence: CASNSIKDTQYF.

The chain carries TRBV12-3 or TRBV12-4 and TRBJ1-5, with 8 nucleotides matching TRBD1. CDR3 size: 14 residues. Trimming at V came to 7 bases and at J to 0 bases, leaving 2 bases not matched to a gene. CDR3: CASKGTGSNQPQHF. For the CDR3, the DNA is TGTGCCAGCAAAGGGACAGGTAGCAATCAGCCCCAGCATTTT.

This clonotype was observed a few times. The germline gene is not matched at one end of the junction; a read error may be the cause. The rearrangement uses TRBV4-1 and TRBJ2-2; the D gene is possibly TRBD1 (5 bases). CDR1 and CDR2 (germline): MGHRA, YSYEKL. The CDR3 totals 18 residues. CDR3 residues: CASRQVGRGWGEGGELFF. As DNA, the CDR3 is TGCGCCAGCAGACAAGTCGGAAGGGGTTGGGGCGAAGGCGGGGAGCTGTTTTTT.

The genes are TRBV4-1 and TRBJ1-6; D is uncertain. The CDR3 loop spans 20 amino acids. The V and J ends lost 0 bases and 3 bases respectively, with 21 bases between them. Germline lookup yields CDR1 MGHRA and CDR2 YSYEKL. The CDR3: CASSQDLPGRSAIYNSPLHF. CDR3 nucleotides: TGCGCCAGCAGCCAAGATTTGCCTGGAAGGAGCGCAATCTATAATTCACCCCTCCACTTT.